These T cell receptor beta chains were read from a single sample in a study of T cell changes during pregnancy in multiple sclerosis. Repertoires were generated with immunoSEQ multiplex PCR, while TCRdb's copy carries only in-frame clones and drops some. The profile covers 85,000 to 130,000 clones, with 85% to 95% appearing a single time and about 1.3% taken by the ten largest. The sequences come from peripheral blood, collected in the second trimester of pregnancy. Receptors were obtained from a female donor with multiple sclerosis, enrolled in a pregnancy study. Each CDR3 is given with its conserved first and last residue. The D gene is left open where the match is weak. Clone size is shown for a subset of rows, as once, few, many or a class of expanded clone.

>TRBV6-5|once|TRBD1|TRBJ1-1|14
CASSPGQGPLEAFF
TGTGCCAGCAGTCCCGGACAGGGGCCCCTCGAAGCTTTCTTT
>TRBV9|-|TRBD2|TRBJ2-2|16
CASSLKTSGNTGELFF
TGTGCCAGCAGCCTCAAGACTAGCGGGAACACCGGGGAGCTGTTTTTT
>TRBV6-6|-|-|TRBJ1-1|14
CASSYQAANTEAFF
TGTGCCAGCAGTTACCAGGCAGCGAACACTGAAGCTTTCTTT
>TRBV2|-|-|TRBJ2-2|14
CASSDRRNTGELFF
TGTGCCAGCAGTGACAGGCGGAACACCGGGGAGCTGTTTTTT
>TRBV2|few|-|TRBJ1-1|11
CASIGGTEAFF
TGTGCCAGCATTGGAGGAACTGAAGCTTTCTTT
>TRBV6-6|-|-|TRBJ2-1|12
CASSSSENEQFF
TGTGCCAGCAGCTCTAGCGAGAATGAGCAGTTCTTC
>TRBV30|-|TRBD1|TRBJ1-1|12
CAFRDSYTEAFF
TGTGCCTTCCGGGACAGCTACACTGAAGCTTTCTTT
>TRBV9|few|-|TRBJ1-2|13
CASSVEGIGGYTF
TGTGCCAGCAGCGTAGAGGGGATAGGGGGCTACACCTTC
>TRBV30|-|TRBD2|TRBJ2-5|15
CAWSVLAGNQETQYF
TGTGCCTGGAGTGTACTAGCGGGGAATCAAGAGACCCAGTACTTC
>TRBV5-5|-|TRBD1|TRBJ2-7|15
CASSPGTELSYEQYF
TGTGCCAGCAGCCCCGGGACAGAACTCTCCTACGAGCAGTACTTC
>TRBV10-3|-|-|TRBJ1-1|15
CAISEFGRGAAEAFF
TGTGCCATCAGTGAGTTCGGCCGCGGGGCGGCTGAAGCTTTCTTT
>TRBV30|few|-|TRBJ1-1|14
CALMDGARNTEAFF
TGTGCCTTGATGGATGGGGCCCGGAACACTGAAGCTTTCTTT
>TRBV7-9|-|-|TRBJ1-6|15
CASSLEQGYNSPLHF
TGTGCCAGCAGCTTAGAACAGGGCTATAATTCACCCCTCCACTTT
>TRBV13|-|TRBD2|TRBJ2-3|20
CASSLDSGGFSQMSTDTQYF
TGTGCCAGCAGCTTAGACAGCGGGGGTTTCAGCCAGATGAGCACAGATACGCAGTATTTT
>TRBV18|-|-|TRBJ2-1|15
CASSPIPVVNNEQFF
TGTGCCAGCTCACCCATCCCGGTTGTCAACAATGAGCAGTTCTTC
>TRBV7-3|-|-|TRBJ1-1|13
CASSLAGLGEAFF
TGTGCCAGCAGCTTAGCAGGGTTGGGTGAAGCTTTCTTT
>TRBV19|-|-|TRBJ1-5|16
CASSIDSGARNQPQHF
TGTGCCAGTAGTATAGATTCAGGGGCTCGCAATCAGCCCCAGCATTTT
>TRBV2|-|TRBD1|TRBJ1-4|14
CASSRTGGVEKLFF
TGTGCCAGCAGTAGGACAGGGGGTGTAGAAAAACTGTTTTTT
>TRBV7-2|-|-|TRBJ2-3|12
CASSPLGDTQYF
TGTGCCAGCAGTCCTCTAGGAGATACGCAGTATTTT
>TRBV6-6|-|-|TRBJ1-5|12
CASSSGIQPQHF
TGTGCCAGCAGCTCAGGGATTCAGCCCCAGCATTTT
>TRBV2|-|-|TRBJ1-2|12
CASSPRTGGYTF
TGTGCCAGCAGTCCGCGGACTGGTGGCTACACCTTC
>TRBV28|-|TRBD1|TRBJ1-5|15
CASSLSGTGVQPQHF
TGTGCCAGCAGTTTATCCGGGACAGGGGTTCAGCCCCAGCATTTT